This TCR beta chain was identified during a study of identical twins. Carrying unique molecular identifiers, the cDNA also gained a universal primer site through template switching. Via MiXCR, TCRdb re-called the 5' RACE reads, giving one row per CDR3 protein. The table has about 520,000 distinct CDR3 sequences, around 20% seen once. This clonotype has more than one count but fewer than ten. V was clipped by 4 bases and J by 4 bases, with 16 bases between them. CDR1 and CDR2 (germline): MNHEY, SVGAGI. The CDR3 has 15 residues. Another study also made use of these data, one on T cells expressing NK-cell markers. That study reports: Sorted CD3+CD56+NKG2C+, CD3+CD56+NKG2C- and CD3+CD56-NKG2C+ T cells supplied TCR beta repertoires. In a handful of donors, dominant clonotypes made up about 28.3-65% of CD3+CD56-NKG2C+ cells. What remained unclear was the HCMV specificity of expanded NKG2C+ T cell clones.

The chain combines TRBV6-5 with TRBJ1-2; unclear D gene. This clonotype was sampled from a woman aged 18-29 years in good health. Sequenced sample: CD4+ T cells sorted from blood. The CDR3 protein is CASSSLRTVPYGYTF. Here the CDR3 DNA reads TGTGCCAGCAGTTCCCTACGGACGGTCCCCTATGGCTACACCTTC.